The next 21 T cell receptor beta chains were all read from a single sample in a study of blood T cell repertoires in COVID-19. Profiled with immunoSEQ multiplex PCR; TCRdb holds only in-frame clones, not every one. The sample records about 260,000 clones, 80% to 90% being singletons. The specimen sequenced was peripheral blood. These receptors were taken from a woman aged 70-85 years with COVID-19, enrolled during active disease.

V and J are TRBV27 and TRBJ1-1, with 9 bases lining up with TRBD1. CDR1 is MNHEY, CDR2 SMNVEV, per germline (reference sequence). This CDR3 region has 16 residues. V gave up 5 bases and J gave up 1 base; unmatched junction bases: 8. This chain's CDR3 is CASSIQQGAGNTEAFF. CDR3 in DNA: TGTGCCAGCAGTATACAACAGGGGGCGGGGAACACTGAAGCTTTCTTT.

The chain combines TRBV29-1 with TRBJ1-1; tentatively, D is TRBD1 (6 bases). The CDR3 has 13 residues. Germline CDR1 SQVTM, CDR2 ANQGSEA. The ends were cut back, 6 bases at V and 0 bases at J, with 11 bases in the middle. Written as DNA, the CDR3 is TGCAGCGTGCGCAGGGGCATGAACACTGAAGCTTTCTTT. Translated: CSVRRGMNTEAFF.

The gene calls are TRBV6-2 or TRBV6-3 and TRBJ1-4; 9 bases align to TRBD1. The germline gives CDR1 MNHEY, CDR2 SVGEGT. CDR3 length equals 18 residues. V trimming: 5 bases; J trimming: 0 bases; junction bases outside the gene matches: 10. This CDR3 is CASSDGTGIPTTNEKLFF. Written as DNA, the CDR3 is TGTGCCAGCAGTGACGGGACAGGGATTCCAACAACTAATGAAAAACTGTTTTTT.

V gene TRBV7-9 combines with J gene TRBJ1-1; D call uncertain. Germline V gives CDR1 SEHNR, CDR2 FQNEAQ (reference sequence). This CDR3 is built from 14 residues. V was trimmed by 1 base and J by 3 bases, leaving 9 bases between them. The CDR3 reads CASSLEGVDTEAFF. The CDR3 nucleotides read TGTGCCAGCAGCTTAGAGGGAGTCGACACTGAAGCTTTCTTT.

The chain couples TRBV30 to TRBJ1-2; maybe TRBD1 (5 bases). V was trimmed by 0 bases and J by 4 bases, leaving 9 bases between them. Germline assignment: CDR1 GTSNPN and CDR2 SVGIG (reference sequence). CDR3 length equals 13 residues. The CDR3 loop reads CAWSVGHVYGYTF. The CDR3 nucleotides are TGTGCCTGGAGTGTAGGACACGTCTATGGCTACACCTTC. The full variable domain, its missing parts supplied by reference TRBV30 and TRBJ1-2, is SQTIHQWPATLVQPVGSPLSLECTVEGTSNPNLYWYRQAAGRGLQLLFYSVGIGQISSEVPQNLSASRPQDRQFILSSKKLLLSDSGFYLCAWSVGHVYGYTFGSGTRLTVV.

This clone was seen once. This chain connects TRBV12-3 or TRBV12-4 to TRBJ2-1, with D possibly matching TRBD2 (6 bases). The ends were cut back, 5 bases at V and 7 bases at J, with 9 bases in the middle. This CDR3 contains 12 residues. The CDR3 here is CASSERGNEQFF. CDR3 sequence (DNA): TGTGCCAGCAGTGAACGGGGGAATGAGCAGTTCTTC.

This chain connects TRBV5-1 to TRBJ1-2; possible D gene TRBD1, 5 bases. V lost 7 bases to trimming and J lost 2 bases, with 6 bases between them. The CDR3 sequence is 11 residues long. The V gene's germline CDR1 is SGHRS and CDR2 YFSETQ. The CDR3 DNA reads TGCGCCAGCGGGGGGAACTATGGCTACACCTTC. This translates into CASGGNYGYTF.

This clone was recorded a few times. The genes are TRBV28 and TRBJ1-4; 11 bases agree with TRBD1. Germline V lookup: CDR1 MDHEN, CDR2 SYDVKM. V shed 6 bases and J 5 bases; nucleotides not matched to a gene: 8. This CDR3 has 16 amino acids. This CDR3 is CASSTHGQGANEKLFF. DNA of the CDR3: TGTGCCAGCAGCACCCATGGACAGGGGGCGAATGAAAAACTGTTTTTT.

In regard to this clone: Other nucleotide sequences in the sample specify the same CDR3. The chain links TRBV28 to TRBJ1-5, with TRBD1 as a possible D gene (6 bases). The germline gives CDR1 MDHEN, CDR2 SYDVKM. V shed 2 bases and J shed 3 bases, with 11 bases lying between them. This CDR3 spans 15 amino acids. The CDR3 sequence: CASSLLQGPNQPQHF. DNA for the CDR3: TGTGCCAGCAGTTTACTTCAGGGGCCCAATCAGCCCCAGCATTTT.

The CDR3 sequence is CASSETPGTGNEQYF. In nucleotides, the CDR3 is TGTGCCAGCAGCGAGACGCCCGGGACAGGGAACGAGCAGTACTTC. The chain recombines TRBV6-4 with TRBJ2-7; TRBD1 matches at 9 bases. The CDR3 has 15 residues. The germline CDR1 and CDR2 sequences are MRHNA and SNTAGT. V lost 6 bases and J lost 5; bases outside the gene matches: 11.

The rearrangement links TRBV7-9 to TRBJ2-1, with a weak D call TRBD2 (6 bases). This CDR3 spans 16 amino acids. Germline-derived CDR1 and CDR2 are SEHNR and FQNEAQ (reference sequence). V was clipped by 3 bases and J by 3 bases, with 15 bases between them. In nucleotides, the CDR3 is TGTGCCAGCAGCTTGGTTGTAGCGGACGGCTACAATGAGCAGTTCTTC. Protein product: CASSLVVADGYNEQFF.

The CDR3 region has the DNA TGCAGCGTGAGGACAGGGGTTGGAAACACCATATATTTT. This translates into CSVRTGVGNTIYF. This rearrangement joins TRBV29-1 to TRBJ1-3, with 9 bases identical to TRBD1. J gave up 3 bases and V 6 bases, and 3 bases lay outside the gene matches. The CDR3 has 13 amino acids. Germline V gene data show CDR1 as SQVTM and CDR2 as ANQGSEA. Variable domain in full (rest from reference TRBV29-1 and TRBJ1-3): SAVISQKPSRDICQRGTSLTIQCQVDSQVTMMFWYRQQPGQSLTLIATANQGSEATYESGFVIDKFPISRPNLTFSTLTVSNMSPEDSSIYLCSVRTGVGNTIYFGEGSWLTVV.

V is TRBV7-2 and J is TRBJ2-7; D remains ambiguous. The CDR3 totals 12 residues. Germline CDR1 reads SGHTA; CDR2 reads FQGNSA. Between the trimmed V and J ends, which lost 1 base and 3 bases, there was a span of 4 bases. CDR3 DNA: TGTGCCAGCAGCTTAGTCCACTACGAGCAGTACTTC. Translated, it gives CASSLVHYEQYF.

In DNA form, the CDR3 reads TGTGCCTGGAGTGGTGGGAGGCTGGCAGATACGCAGTATTTT. It codes for CAWSGGRLADTQYF. This chain links TRBV30 with TRBJ2-3, with D possibly being TRBD2 (6 bases). The CDR3 consists of 14 residues. Germline CDR1 and CDR2: GTSNPN and SVGIG (reference sequence). Trimming took 1 base from V and 4 from J, leaving 12 bases between them.

V and J are TRBV5-6 and TRBJ2-3, with D possibly matching TRBD1 (6 bases). Trimming pared 2 bases from V and 4 bases from J, leaving 11 bases between. The CDR3 runs to 14 residues. The germline V gene encodes CDR1 SGHDT and CDR2 YYEEEE. The CDR3 DNA is TGTGCCAGCAGCTTTACAGGGAGTGCAGATACGCAGTATTTT. Translated: CASSFTGSADTQYF.

The CDR3 nucleotides read TGCAGCGTTTCGCAGGGGCAGGGCAATCAGCCCCAGCATTTT. It translates to CSVSQGQGNQPQHF. The genes are TRBV29-1 and TRBJ1-5, with D possibly matching TRBD1 (6 bases). This CDR3 has 14 amino acids. V was pared by 5 bases and J by 2 bases, with 13 bases between. Germline V gene data show CDR1 as SQVTM and CDR2 as ANQGSEA. The whole variable domain, filled in from reference TRBV29-1 and TRBJ1-5, reads SAVISQKPSRDICQRGTSLTIQCQVDSQVTMMFWYRQQPGQSLTLIATANQGSEATYESGFVIDKFPISRPNLTFSTLTVSNMSPEDSSIYLCSVSQGQGNQPQHFGDGTRLSIL.

The V and J genes are TRBV7-9 and TRBJ2-7; 8 bases agree with TRBD1. The CDR3 contains 15 residues. J lost 4 bases, V lost 2 bases, and 7 bases had no gene match. Germline CDR1 and CDR2: SEHNR and FQNEAQ (reference sequence). The chain's CDR3 is CASSLIQGAIYEQYF. The CDR3 DNA reads as TGTGCCAGCAGCTTAATCCAGGGGGCGATTTACGAGCAGTACTTC.

V usage is TRBV18 and J usage is TRBJ2-1; the D gene is possibly TRBD2 (6 bases). The CDR3 is made up of 15 amino acids. Per germline, CDR1 KGHSH and CDR2 LQKENI. V lost 1 base and J lost 6, with 13 bases in between. This chain's CDR3 is CASSPLGGRLNEQFF. The DNA of the CDR3 is TGTGCCAGCTCACCACTGGGGGGACGTCTCAATGAGCAGTTCTTC.

The chain joins TRBV4-3 to TRBJ2-7, with D unclear. The ends were cut back, 1 base at V and 3 bases at J, with 7 bases in the middle. Germline lookup yields CDR1 LGHNA and CDR2 YSLEER. The CDR3 runs to 13 residues. The CDR3 nucleotides read TGCGCCAGCAGCCAAGTAGTCCACTACGAGCAGTACTTC. The encoded protein is CASSQVVHYEQYF.

This CDR3 is CASRASSGSDEQFF. The DNA for the CDR3 is TGTGCCAGCAGGGCCTCAAGCGGGAGTGATGAGCAGTTCTTC. V is TRBV2 and J is TRBJ2-1, with TRBD2 matching over 8 bases. Germline V gene sequence: CDR1 SNHLY, CDR2 FYNNEI. V lost 6 bases, J lost 8 bases, and 9 bases stayed unmatched. CDR3 length: 14 amino acids. The full variable domain, rest sourced from reference TRBV2 and TRBJ2-1, is EPEVTQTPSHQVTQMGQEVILRCVPISNHLYFYWYRQILGQKVEFLVSFYNNEISEKSEIFDDQFSVERPDGSNFTLKIRSTKLEDSAMYFCASRASSGSDEQFFGPGTRLTVL.

The chain carries TRBV3-1 (or the pseudogene TRBV3-2) and TRBJ2-7; 11 bases fit TRBD2. V was clipped by 4 bases and J by 4 bases; unmatched bases: 6. The CDR3 covers 15 residues. Germline V lookup: CDR1 LGHDT, CDR2 YNNKEL (reference sequence). Written as DNA, the CDR3 is TGTGCCAGCAGCCTGTATAGCGGGAGGGCGTACGAGCAGTACTTC. Translation gives CASSLYSGRAYEQYF.